These 6 T cell receptor beta chains originate from one sample sequenced in a study of cytomegalovirus exposure and HLA in healthy donors (dated by TCRdb to 2016 to 2017). Receptor libraries were prepared by the immunoSEQ multiplex PCR assay. For the multiplex PCR, a mixture combining 60 forward primers for TCR Vbeta segments and 13 reverse primers for TCR Jbeta segments was used. Held by TCRdb, this immuneACCESS table contains in-frame sequences only and omits some clones. Under half of the omission traces to an unresolved V gene where checked; the cause of the rest is unknown. The sample contains some 130,000 clones, roughly 60% of them found a single time. The ten largest account for 2.4% of the sample. Specimen: PBMCs. These receptors originate from a woman aged 40 to 55 in good health and CMV-seronegative.

The V gene is TRBV2, the J gene TRBJ2-1; 7 nucleotides agree with TRBD1. With V trimmed by 5 bases and J by 8 bases, 15 bases remained unmatched. Germline V lookup: CDR1 SNHLY, CDR2 FYNNEI. The CDR3 has 16 amino acids. CDR3 DNA sequence: TGTGCCAGCAGTTCCCCTCTAGGGGGCTTCGGCGATGAGCAGTTCTTC. Its protein is CASSSPLGGFGDEQFF. The complete variable domain, with remaining parts taken from reference TRBV2 and TRBJ2-1, reads EPEVTQTPSHQVTQMGQEVILRCVPISNHLYFYWYRQILGQKVEFLVSFYNNEISEKSEIFDDQFSVERPDGSNFTLKIRSTKLEDSAMYFCASSSPLGGFGDEQFFGPGTRLTVL.

Worth noting for this clone: This sample includes further DNA sequences coding for the same CDR3. V usage is TRBV18 and J usage is TRBJ2-5, with 7 bases aligning to TRBD1. Trimming removed 3 bases from V and 3 bases from J; junction bases left unmatched: 4. This CDR3 has 14 residues. From germline, CDR1 is KGHSH and CDR2 LQKENI. CDR3 coding DNA: TGTGCCAGCTCACCTAGAACAGGGGAAGAGACCCAGTACTTC. It is translated as CASSPRTGEETQYF.

V usage is TRBV6-1 and J usage is TRBJ2-3; 8 bases are shared with TRBD2. CDR3 length: 15 residues. V was clipped by 6 bases and J by 3 bases; unmatched bases: 8. Per germline, CDR1 MNHNS and CDR2 SASEGT. The CDR3 region is CASSSGRGGTDTQYF. For the CDR3, the DNA is TGTGCCAGCAGCTCCGGACGGGGGGGGACAGATACGCAGTATTTT.

The chain couples TRBV30 to TRBJ2-4; TRBD1 matches 7 bases. The germline V gene has CDR1 GTSNPN and CDR2 SVGIG (reference sequence). J was trimmed by 7 bases and V by 5 bases; bases with no gene match: 11. The CDR3 spans 14 residues. For the CDR3, the DNA is TGTGCCTGGGACCCGGGGACAGTAGGTAACATTCAGTACTTC. Its protein is CAWDPGTVGNIQYF. The variable domain in full, completed from reference TRBV30 and TRBJ2-4, reads SQTIHQWPATLVQPVGSPLSLECTVEGTSNPNLYWYRQAAGRGLQLLFYSVGIGQISSEVPQNLSASRPQDRQFILSSKKLLLSDSGFYLCAWDPGTVGNIQYFGAGTRLSVL.

In its sample, this clone was seen a few times. J is TRBJ2-7 and V is TRBV6-1, with TRBD1 matching 11 bases. The germline gives CDR1 MNHNS, CDR2 SASEGT. The CDR3 sequence is 16 residues long. The ends lost 4 bases at V and 2 bases at J; junction bases unmatched: 7. The CDR3 reads CASSARDRGATYEQYF. The CDR3 DNA reads as TGTGCCAGCAGTGCCCGGGACAGGGGGGCGACCTACGAGCAGTACTTC.

In its sample, this clone was seen a few times. The V call is TRBV6-1, the J call TRBJ1-5; no clear D. V was cut by 6 bases and J by 7 bases, with 16 bases left in between. CDR3 length: 14 residues. The germline gives CDR1 MNHNS, CDR2 SASEGT. The CDR3 reads CASRADLTEQPQHF. DNA of the CDR3: TGTGCCAGCAGAGCGGATCTCACAGAACAGCCCCAGCATTTT.